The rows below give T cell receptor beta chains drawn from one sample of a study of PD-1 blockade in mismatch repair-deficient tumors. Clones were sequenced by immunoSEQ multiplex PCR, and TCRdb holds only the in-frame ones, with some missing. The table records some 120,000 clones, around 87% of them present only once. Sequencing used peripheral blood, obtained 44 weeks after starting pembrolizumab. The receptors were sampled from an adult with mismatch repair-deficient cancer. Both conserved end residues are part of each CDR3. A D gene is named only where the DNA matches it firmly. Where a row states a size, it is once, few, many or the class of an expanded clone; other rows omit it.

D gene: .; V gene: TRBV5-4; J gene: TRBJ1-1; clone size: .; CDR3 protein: CASMGRGGGTEAFF; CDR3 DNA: TGTGCCAGCATGGGGAGGGGGGGTGGCACTGAAGCTTTCTTT
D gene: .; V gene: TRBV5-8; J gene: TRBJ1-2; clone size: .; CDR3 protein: CASSLVRAYYGYTF; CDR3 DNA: TGTGCCAGCAGCCTGGTCCGGGCTTACTATGGCTACACCTTC
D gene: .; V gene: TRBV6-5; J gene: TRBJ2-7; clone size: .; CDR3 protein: CASSYGVGSLVEQYF; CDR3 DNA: TGTGCCAGCAGTTACGGTGTCGGGAGCTTGGTCGAGCAGTACTTC
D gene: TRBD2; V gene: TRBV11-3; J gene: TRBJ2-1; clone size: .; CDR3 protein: CASSRGGEEYNEQFF; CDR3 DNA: TGTGCCAGCAGCCGGGGAGGGGAAGAATACAATGAGCAGTTCTTC
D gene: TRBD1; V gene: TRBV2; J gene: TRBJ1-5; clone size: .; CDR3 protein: CASSLQGALNQPQHF; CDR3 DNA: TGTGCCAGCAGTTTACAGGGGGCTCTTAATCAGCCCCAGCATTTT
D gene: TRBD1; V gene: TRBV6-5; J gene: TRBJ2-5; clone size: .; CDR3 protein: CASSLTDRGTEETQYF; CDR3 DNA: TGTGCCAGCAGTTTGACGGACAGGGGAACGGAAGAGACCCAGTACTTC
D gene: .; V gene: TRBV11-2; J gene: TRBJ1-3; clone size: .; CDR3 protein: CASSLLADGNTIYF; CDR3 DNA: TGTGCCAGCAGCTTATTAGCAGACGGAAACACCATATATTTT
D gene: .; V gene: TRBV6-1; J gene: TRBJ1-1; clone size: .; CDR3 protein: CASSGGTWTEAFF; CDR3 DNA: TGTGCCAGCAGTGGGGGGACTTGGACTGAAGCTTTCTTT
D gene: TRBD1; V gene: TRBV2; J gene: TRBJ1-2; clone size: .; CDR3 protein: CASTLPPRTGGTCYGYTF; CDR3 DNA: TGTGCCAGCACCCTGCCACCCAGGACAGGGGGCACGTGCTATGGCTACACCTTC
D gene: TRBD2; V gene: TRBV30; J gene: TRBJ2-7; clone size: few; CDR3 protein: CAWSPRTSGFPYEQYF; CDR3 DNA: TGTGCCTGGAGTCCAAGGACTAGCGGGTTTCCCTACGAGCAGTACTTC
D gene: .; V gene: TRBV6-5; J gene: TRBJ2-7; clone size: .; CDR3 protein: CASSYGQDAYEQYF; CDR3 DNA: TGTGCCAGCAGTTACGGGCAGGATGCCTACGAGCAGTACTTC
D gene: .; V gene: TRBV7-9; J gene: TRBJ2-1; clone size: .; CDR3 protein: CASSSRTVAYNEQFF; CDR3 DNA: TGTGCCAGCAGCTCCCGCACGGTGGCCTACAATGAGCAGTTCTTC
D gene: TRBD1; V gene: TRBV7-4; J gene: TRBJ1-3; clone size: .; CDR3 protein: CASSGHRDREKEGGNTIYF; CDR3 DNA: TGTGCCAGCAGCGGACACCGGGACAGGGAGAAAGAGGGCGGAAACACCATATATTTT
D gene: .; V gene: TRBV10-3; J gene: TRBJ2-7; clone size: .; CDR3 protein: CAISESSGAESYEQYF; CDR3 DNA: TGTGCCATCAGTGAGTCGTCAGGGGCGGAATCCTACGAGCAGTACTTC
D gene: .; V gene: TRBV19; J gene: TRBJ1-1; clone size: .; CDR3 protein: CASTEGWGPMGFTEAFF; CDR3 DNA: TGTGCCAGTACCGAAGGCTGGGGACCTATGGGATTCACTGAAGCTTTCTTT
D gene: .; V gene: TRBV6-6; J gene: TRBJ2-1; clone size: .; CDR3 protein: CASNRQSIYNEQFF; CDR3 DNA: TGTGCCAGCAATCGACAGTCGATTTACAATGAGCAGTTCTTC
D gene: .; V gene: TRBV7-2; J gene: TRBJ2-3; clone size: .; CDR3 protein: CASSPDYLRTDTQYF; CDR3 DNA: TGTGCCAGCAGCCCGGACTACCTACGTACAGATACGCAGTATTTT
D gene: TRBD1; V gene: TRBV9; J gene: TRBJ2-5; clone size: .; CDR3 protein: CASSVGGTGIQETQYF; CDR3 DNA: TGTGCCAGCAGCGTAGGGGGGACAGGGATCCAAGAGACCCAGTACTTC
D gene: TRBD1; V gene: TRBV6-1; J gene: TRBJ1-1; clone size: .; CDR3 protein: CASSEGDRPNTEAFF; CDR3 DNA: TGTGCCAGCAGTGAGGGGGACAGGCCGAACACTGAAGCTTTCTTT
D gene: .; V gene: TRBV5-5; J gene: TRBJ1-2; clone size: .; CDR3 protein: CASNPILGGYGYTF; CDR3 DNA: TGTGCCAGCAACCCGATTCTCGGGGGATACGGCTACACCTTC
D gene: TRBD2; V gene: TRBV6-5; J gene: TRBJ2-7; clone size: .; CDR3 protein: CASRRSLAGEQYF; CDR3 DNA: TGTGCCAGCAGACGCTCTCTAGCGGGGGAGCAGTACTTC
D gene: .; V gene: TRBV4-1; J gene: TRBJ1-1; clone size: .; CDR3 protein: CASSQVRTVWVEAFF; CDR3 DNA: TGCGCCAGCAGCCAAGTTAGGACAGTATGGGTCGAAGCTTTCTTT
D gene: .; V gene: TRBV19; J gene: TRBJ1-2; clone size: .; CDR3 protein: CASSMETDGFGYTF; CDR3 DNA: TGTGCCAGTAGTATGGAAACTGACGGTTTTGGCTACACCTTC
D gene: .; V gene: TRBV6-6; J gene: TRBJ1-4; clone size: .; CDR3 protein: CASSQQSTNEKLFF; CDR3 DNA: TGTGCCAGCAGCCAACAGTCAACTAATGAAAAACTGTTTTTT
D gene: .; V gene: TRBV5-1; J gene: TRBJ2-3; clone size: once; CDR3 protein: CASSRTTSTDTQYF; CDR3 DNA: TGCGCCAGCAGCCGGACGACTAGCACAGATACGCAGTATTTT
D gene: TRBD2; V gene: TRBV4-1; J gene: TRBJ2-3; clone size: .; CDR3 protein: CASSLVAGGLSDTQYF; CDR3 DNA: TGCGCCAGCAGCCTAGTGGCGGGAGGACTTTCAGATACGCAGTATTTT
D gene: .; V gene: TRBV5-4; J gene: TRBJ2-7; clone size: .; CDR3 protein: CASSLDPRSSYEQYF; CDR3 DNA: TGTGCCAGCAGCTTGGACCCCCGATCATCCTACGAGCAGTACTTC
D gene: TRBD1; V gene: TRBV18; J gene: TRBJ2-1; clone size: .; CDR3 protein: CASSPRDGTGSEQFF; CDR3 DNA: TGTGCCAGCTCACCACGAGATGGGACAGGGAGTGAGCAGTTCTTC
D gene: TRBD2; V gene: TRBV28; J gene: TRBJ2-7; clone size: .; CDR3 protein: CASLAGQSYEQYF; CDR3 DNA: TGTGCCAGCTTAGCGGGTCAGTCCTACGAGCAGTACTTC
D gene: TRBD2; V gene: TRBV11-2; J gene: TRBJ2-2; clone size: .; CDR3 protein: CASSLFSLAGGNTGELFF; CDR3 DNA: TGTGCCAGCAGCTTATTTTCTCTAGCGGGAGGGAACACCGGGGAGCTGTTTTTT
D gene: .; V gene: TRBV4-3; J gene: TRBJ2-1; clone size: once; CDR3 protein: CASSQDESGNEQFF; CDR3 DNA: TGCGCCAGCAGCCAAGACGAAAGCGGAAATGAGCAGTTCTTC
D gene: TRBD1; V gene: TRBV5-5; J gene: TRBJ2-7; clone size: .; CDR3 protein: CASSLGQGSARYEQYF; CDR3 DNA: TGTGCCAGCAGCCTAGGACAGGGGTCGGCCAGATACGAGCAGTACTTC
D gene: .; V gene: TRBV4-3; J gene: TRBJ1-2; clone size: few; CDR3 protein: CASSQEVQYGDGYTF; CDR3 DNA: TGCGCCAGCAGCCAAGAAGTACAGTACGGGGATGGCTACACCTTC
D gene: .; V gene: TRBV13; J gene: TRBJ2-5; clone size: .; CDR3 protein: CASSLSETQYF; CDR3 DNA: TGTGCCAGCAGCTTATCAGAGACCCAGTACTTC
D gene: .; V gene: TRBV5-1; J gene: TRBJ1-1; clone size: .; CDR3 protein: CASSLTGLTEAFF; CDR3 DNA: TGCGCCAGCAGCTTGACAGGGCTCACTGAAGCTTTCTTT
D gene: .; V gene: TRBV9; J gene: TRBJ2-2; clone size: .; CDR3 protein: CASSVPGTGELFF; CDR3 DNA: TGTGCCAGCAGCGTACCGGGCACCGGGGAGCTGTTTTTT
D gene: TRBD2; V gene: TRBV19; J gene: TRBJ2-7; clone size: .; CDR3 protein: CASSKTSTYEQYF; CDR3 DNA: TGTGCCAGTAGTAAGACTAGCACCTACGAGCAGTACTTC
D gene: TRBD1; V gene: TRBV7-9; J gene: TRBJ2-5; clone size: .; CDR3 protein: CASSAPGQGKETQYF; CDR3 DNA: TGTGCCAGCAGCGCCCCGGGACAGGGGAAAGAGACCCAGTACTTC
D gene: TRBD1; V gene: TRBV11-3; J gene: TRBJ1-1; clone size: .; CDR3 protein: CASSLAQGLHTEAFF; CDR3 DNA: TGTGCCAGCAGCTTAGCACAGGGGCTCCACACTGAAGCTTTCTTT
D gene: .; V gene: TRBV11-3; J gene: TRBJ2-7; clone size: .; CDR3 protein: CASSLGQVYEQYF; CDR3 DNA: TGTGCCAGCAGCTTAGGGCAGGTCTACGAGCAGTACTTC
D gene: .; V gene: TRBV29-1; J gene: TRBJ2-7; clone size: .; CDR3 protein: CSVEGNRAYEQYF; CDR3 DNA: TGCAGCGTTGAAGGGAACAGGGCCTACGAGCAGTACTTC
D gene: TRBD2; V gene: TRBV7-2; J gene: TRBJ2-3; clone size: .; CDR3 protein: CASSSGLAGATDTQYF; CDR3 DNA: TGTGCCAGCAGCTCAGGACTAGCGGGAGCGACAGATACGCAGTATTTT
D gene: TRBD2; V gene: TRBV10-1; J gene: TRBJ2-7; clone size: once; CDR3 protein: CASSEPGTSGRSGYEQYF; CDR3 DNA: TGCGCCAGCAGTGAACCCGGGACTAGCGGGAGATCAGGTTACGAGCAGTACTTC